The present TCR beta chain was sequenced within a study of control samples from healthy donors and cancer patients. The CDR3 sequence is 15 residues long. From germline, CDR1 is SGHAT and CDR2 FQNNGV. V lost 2 bases and J lost 0, with 10 bases in between. Sequencing was performed with immunoSEQ multiplex PCR; in TCRdb, only in-frame clones are kept and a portion is missing. The sample consists of some 150,000 clones, roughly 89% of them appearing once. The gene calls are TRBV11-2 and TRBJ1-1, with D perhaps TRBD1 (5 bases). The sample taken for sequencing was blood. The clonotype was recovered from a man aged 25 to 45 in good health. The CDR3 region has the DNA TGTGCCAGCAGCTTATTGGGGGAGATGAACACTGAAGCTTTCTTT. Its translation is CASSLLGEMNTEAFF.